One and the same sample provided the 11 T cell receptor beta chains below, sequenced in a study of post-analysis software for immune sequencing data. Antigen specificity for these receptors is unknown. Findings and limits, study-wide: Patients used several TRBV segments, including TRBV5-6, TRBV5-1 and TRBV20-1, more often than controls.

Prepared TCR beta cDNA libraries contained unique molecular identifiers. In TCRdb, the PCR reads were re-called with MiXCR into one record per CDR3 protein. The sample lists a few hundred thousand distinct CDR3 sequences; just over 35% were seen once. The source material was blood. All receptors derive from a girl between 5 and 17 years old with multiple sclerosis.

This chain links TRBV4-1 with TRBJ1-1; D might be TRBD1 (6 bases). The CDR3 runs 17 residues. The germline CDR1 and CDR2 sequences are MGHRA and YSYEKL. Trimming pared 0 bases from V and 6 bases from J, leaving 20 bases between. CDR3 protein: CASSQDGGAALLPEAFF. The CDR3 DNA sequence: TGCGCCAGCAGCCAAGATGGGGGGGCCGCGTTATTACCTGAAGCTTTCTTT.

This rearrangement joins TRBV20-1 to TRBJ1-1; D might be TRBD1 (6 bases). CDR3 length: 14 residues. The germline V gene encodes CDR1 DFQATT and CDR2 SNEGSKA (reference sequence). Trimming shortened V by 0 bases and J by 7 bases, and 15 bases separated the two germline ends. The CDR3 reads CSARDRQGSIEAFF. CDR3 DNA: TGCAGTGCTAGAGATCGGCAGGGGAGTATTGAAGCTTTCTTT.

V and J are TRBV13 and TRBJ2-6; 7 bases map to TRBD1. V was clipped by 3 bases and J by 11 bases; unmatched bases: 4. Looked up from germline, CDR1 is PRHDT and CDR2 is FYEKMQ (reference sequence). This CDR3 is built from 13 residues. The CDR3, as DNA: TGTGCCAGCAGCTTGGACAGGTTTGACGTCCTGACTTTC. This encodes CASSLDRFDVLTF.

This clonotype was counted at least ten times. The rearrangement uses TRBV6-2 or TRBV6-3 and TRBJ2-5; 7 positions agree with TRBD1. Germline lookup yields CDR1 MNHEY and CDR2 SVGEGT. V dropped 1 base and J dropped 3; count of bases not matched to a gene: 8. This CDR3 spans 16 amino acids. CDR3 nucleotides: TGTGCCAGCAGTTACTACAAGGACAGGTTCGAAGAGACCCAGTACTTC. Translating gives CASSYYKDRFEETQYF.

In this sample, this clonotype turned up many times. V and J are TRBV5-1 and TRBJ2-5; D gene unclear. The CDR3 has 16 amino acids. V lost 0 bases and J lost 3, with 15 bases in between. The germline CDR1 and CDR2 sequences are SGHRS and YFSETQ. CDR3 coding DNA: TGCGCCAGCAGCTTGGAGGGCGCGGTAACGAAAGAGACCCAGTACTTC. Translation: CASSLEGAVTKETQYF. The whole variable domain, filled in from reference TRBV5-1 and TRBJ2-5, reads KAGVTQTPRYLIKTRGQQVTLSCSPISGHRSVSWYQQTPGQGLQFLFEYFSETQRNKGNFPGRFSGRQFSNSRSEMNVSTLELGDSALYLCASSLEGAVTKETQYFGPGTRLLVL.

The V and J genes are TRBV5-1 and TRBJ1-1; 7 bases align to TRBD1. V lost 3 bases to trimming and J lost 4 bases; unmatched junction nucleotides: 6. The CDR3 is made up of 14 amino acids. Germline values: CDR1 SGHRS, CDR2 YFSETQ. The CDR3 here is CASSSSRGLTEAFF. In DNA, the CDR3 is TGCGCCAGCAGCTCATCAAGGGGGCTCACTGAAGCTTTCTTT.

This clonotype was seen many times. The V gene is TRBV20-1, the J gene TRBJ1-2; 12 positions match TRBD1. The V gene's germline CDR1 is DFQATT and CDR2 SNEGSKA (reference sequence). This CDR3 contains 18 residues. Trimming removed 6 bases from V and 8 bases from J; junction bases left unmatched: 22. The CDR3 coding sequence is TGCAGTGCGAAACCACTCGGGACAGGGGGCGCGGAACTCGGCGGCTACACCTTC. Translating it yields CSAKPLGTGGAELGGYTF.

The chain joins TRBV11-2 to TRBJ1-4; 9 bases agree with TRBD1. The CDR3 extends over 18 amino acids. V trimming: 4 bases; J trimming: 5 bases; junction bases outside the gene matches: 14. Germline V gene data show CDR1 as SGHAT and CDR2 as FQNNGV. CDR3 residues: CASSSPAGTGWGNEKLFF. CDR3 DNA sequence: TGTGCCAGCAGCTCCCCCGCCGGGACAGGGTGGGGGAATGAAAAACTGTTTTTT.

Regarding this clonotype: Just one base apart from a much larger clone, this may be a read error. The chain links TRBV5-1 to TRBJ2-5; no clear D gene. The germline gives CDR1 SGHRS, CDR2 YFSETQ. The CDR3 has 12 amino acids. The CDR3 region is CANSFNEETQYF. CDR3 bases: TGCGCCAACAGCTTTAATGAAGAGACCCAGTACTTC.

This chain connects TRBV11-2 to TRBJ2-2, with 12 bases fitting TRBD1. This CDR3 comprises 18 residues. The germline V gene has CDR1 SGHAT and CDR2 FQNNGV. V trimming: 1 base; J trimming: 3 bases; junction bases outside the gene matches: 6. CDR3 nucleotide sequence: TGTGCCAGCAGCTTAGTGGGACAGGGGGCGCGGGACACCGGGGAGCTGTTTTTT. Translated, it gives CASSLVGQGARDTGELFF.

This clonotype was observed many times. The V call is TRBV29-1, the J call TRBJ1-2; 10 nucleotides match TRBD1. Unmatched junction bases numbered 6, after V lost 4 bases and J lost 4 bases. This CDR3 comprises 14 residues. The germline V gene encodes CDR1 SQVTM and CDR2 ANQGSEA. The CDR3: CSVGGQGSIYGYTF. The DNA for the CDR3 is TGCAGCGTTGGGGGACAGGGGTCCATCTATGGCTACACCTTC.